Listed below are T cell receptor beta chains from one sample, sequenced in a study of TIL therapy for anti-PD-1-resistant metastatic lung cancer. Sequenced by immunoSEQ multiplex PCR; TCRdb stores in-frame clones only, minus some. The sample has 36,000 or so clones; roughly 80% are singletons. Material: blood, obtained at baseline. The receptors shown here come from a person aged 25 to 80 with non-small cell lung cancer. CDR3s include the opening cysteine and the closing phenylalanine or tryptophan. Each record gives: clone size, V gene, J gene, D gene, CDR3 length, CDR3 DNA, CDR3 protein. D genes are given only for firm matches. Part of the rows lack a size; the others show once, few, many or a class for expanded clones.

clone size: .; V gene: TRBV11-1; J gene: TRBJ2-1; D gene: .; CDR3 length: 14; CDR3 DNA: TGTGCCAGCAGCTCACAGGGATTCTACAATGAGCAGTTCTTC; CDR3 protein: CASSSQGFYNEQFF
clone size: .; V gene: TRBV30; J gene: TRBJ1-1; D gene: .; CDR3 length: 11; CDR3 DNA: TGTGCCTGGAGTGTGGGGGCTGAAGCTTTCTTT; CDR3 protein: CAWSVGAEAFF
clone size: .; V gene: TRBV30; J gene: TRBJ1-2; D gene: .; CDR3 length: 15; CDR3 DNA: TGTGCCTGGAGTGTCGGACAGATAAGTAACTATGGCTACACCTTC; CDR3 protein: CAWSVGQISNYGYTF
clone size: once; V gene: TRBV19; J gene: TRBJ1-3; D gene: .; CDR3 length: 20; CDR3 DNA: TGTGCCAGTAGTATCCTTGGTGGAATGGCCAGGGCCCCCTCTGGAAACACCATATATTTT; CDR3 protein: CASSILGGMARAPSGNTIYF
clone size: .; V gene: TRBV5-6; J gene: TRBJ1-2; D gene: TRBD1; CDR3 length: 15; CDR3 DNA: TGTGCCAGCAGCACGACAGGGGAAGATGGCTATGGCTACACCTTC; CDR3 protein: CASSTTGEDGYGYTF
clone size: .; V gene: TRBV2; J gene: TRBJ2-1; D gene: .; CDR3 length: 13; CDR3 DNA: TGTGCCAGCAGTGGACTGGGGTACAATGAGCAGTTCTTC; CDR3 protein: CASSGLGYNEQFF
clone size: .; V gene: TRBV9; J gene: TRBJ2-3; D gene: .; CDR3 length: 13; CDR3 DNA: TGTGCCAGCAGCGTAGGACTCTCTAACTCGCAGTATTTT; CDR3 protein: CASSVGLSNSQYF
clone size: .; V gene: TRBV5-5; J gene: TRBJ1-2; D gene: .; CDR3 length: 14; CDR3 DNA: TGTGCCAGCAGCTCCCTGCAGGGTCACTATGGCTACACCTTC; CDR3 protein: CASSSLQGHYGYTF
clone size: .; V gene: TRBV4-2; J gene: TRBJ2-1; D gene: .; CDR3 length: 17; CDR3 DNA: TGTGCCAGCAGCCAAGAAGCCGCACAGAGACTCTACAATGAGCAGTTCTTC; CDR3 protein: CASSQEAAQRLYNEQFF
clone size: .; V gene: TRBV6-6; J gene: TRBJ1-1; D gene: TRBD1; CDR3 length: 15; CDR3 DNA: TGTGCCAGCAGTTACACAGGGGGCGCGGGCACTGAAGCTTTCTTT; CDR3 protein: CASSYTGGAGTEAFF
clone size: once; V gene: TRBV19; J gene: TRBJ2-7; D gene: TRBD2; CDR3 length: 20; CDR3 DNA: TGTGCCAGTAGCATTCAGACCGGGACTAATACTTACGGAGATACTTACGAGCAGTACTTC; CDR3 protein: CASSIQTGTNTYGDTYEQYF
clone size: .; V gene: TRBV11-2; J gene: TRBJ1-3; D gene: .; CDR3 length: 15; CDR3 DNA: TGTGCCAGCAGTTCCCTGATGGGGTTTGGAAACACCATATATTTT; CDR3 protein: CASSSLMGFGNTIYF
clone size: once; V gene: TRBV2; J gene: TRBJ2-3; D gene: .; CDR3 length: 14; CDR3 DNA: TGTGCCAGCAGTGATGCGGGGGCGGGAGATACGCAGTATTTT; CDR3 protein: CASSDAGAGDTQYF
clone size: few; V gene: TRBV14; J gene: TRBJ1-6; D gene: .; CDR3 length: 15; CDR3 DNA: TGTGCCAGCAGCCAAACGGGTGGCAATAATTCACCCCTCCACTTT; CDR3 protein: CASSQTGGNNSPLHF
clone size: .; V gene: TRBV5-1; J gene: TRBJ2-4; D gene: .; CDR3 length: 17; CDR3 DNA: TGCGCCAGCAGCTTGGCCGCGGGCGGGCTAGCCAAAAACATTCAGTACTTC; CDR3 protein: CASSLAAGGLAKNIQYF
clone size: .; V gene: TRBV6-1; J gene: TRBJ1-6; D gene: .; CDR3 length: 15; CDR3 DNA: TGTGCCAGCAGTGAAGGAAGGGGGGCTAATTCACCCCTCCACTTT; CDR3 protein: CASSEGRGANSPLHF
clone size: .; V gene: TRBV27; J gene: TRBJ2-5; D gene: .; CDR3 length: 16; CDR3 DNA: TGTGCCAGCAGTCCTACCGCAGGAGTGGGGAGAGAGACCCAGTACTTC; CDR3 protein: CASSPTAGVGRETQYF
clone size: .; V gene: TRBV28; J gene: TRBJ1-4; D gene: .; CDR3 length: 16; CDR3 DNA: TGTGCCAGCAGTCCCCTGGGGCGGGGGCAAGGGGAAAAACTGTTTTTT; CDR3 protein: CASSPLGRGQGEKLFF
clone size: few; V gene: TRBV19; J gene: TRBJ1-1; D gene: .; CDR3 length: 13; CDR3 DNA: TGTGCCAGTAGTATATCCCGAGGCGCTGAAGCTTTCTTT; CDR3 protein: CASSISRGAEAFF
clone size: .; V gene: TRBV28; J gene: TRBJ1-1; D gene: .; CDR3 length: 11; CDR3 DNA: TGTGCCAGCAGTGGGGAGGTGGGGGCTTTCTTT; CDR3 protein: CASSGEVGAFF
clone size: .; V gene: TRBV2; J gene: TRBJ2-5; D gene: TRBD2; CDR3 length: 14; CDR3 DNA: TGTGCCGTCCCCCTAGCGGGGCATCAAGAGACCCAGTACTTC; CDR3 protein: CAVPLAGHQETQYF
clone size: .; V gene: TRBV9; J gene: TRBJ2-3; D gene: TRBD1; CDR3 length: 14; CDR3 DNA: TGTGCCAGCAGCGTGGGACAGGTTCCAAATACGCAGTATTTT; CDR3 protein: CASSVGQVPNTQYF
clone size: .; V gene: TRBV7-9; J gene: TRBJ2-7; D gene: TRBD1; CDR3 length: 15; CDR3 DNA: TGTGCCAGCAGCCCTAGGACAGGGAGTCTTTACGAGCAGTACTTC; CDR3 protein: CASSPRTGSLYEQYF
clone size: .; V gene: TRBV6-5; J gene: TRBJ1-1; D gene: .; CDR3 length: 13; CDR3 DNA: TGTGCCAGCACAACAGGGAAAAGGGCTGAAGCTTTCTTT; CDR3 protein: CASTTGKRAEAFF
clone size: .; V gene: TRBV18; J gene: TRBJ2-1; D gene: TRBD1; CDR3 length: 16; CDR3 DNA: TGTGCCAGCTCTGGACAGGGGGTAGGTTCCTACAATGAGCAGTTCTTC; CDR3 protein: CASSGQGVGSYNEQFF
clone size: .; V gene: TRBV5-4; J gene: TRBJ1-3; D gene: .; CDR3 length: 16; CDR3 DNA: TGTGCCAGCAGCTTGAGGAGGGGTTCTCAAGGAAACACCATATATTTT; CDR3 protein: CASSLRRGSQGNTIYF